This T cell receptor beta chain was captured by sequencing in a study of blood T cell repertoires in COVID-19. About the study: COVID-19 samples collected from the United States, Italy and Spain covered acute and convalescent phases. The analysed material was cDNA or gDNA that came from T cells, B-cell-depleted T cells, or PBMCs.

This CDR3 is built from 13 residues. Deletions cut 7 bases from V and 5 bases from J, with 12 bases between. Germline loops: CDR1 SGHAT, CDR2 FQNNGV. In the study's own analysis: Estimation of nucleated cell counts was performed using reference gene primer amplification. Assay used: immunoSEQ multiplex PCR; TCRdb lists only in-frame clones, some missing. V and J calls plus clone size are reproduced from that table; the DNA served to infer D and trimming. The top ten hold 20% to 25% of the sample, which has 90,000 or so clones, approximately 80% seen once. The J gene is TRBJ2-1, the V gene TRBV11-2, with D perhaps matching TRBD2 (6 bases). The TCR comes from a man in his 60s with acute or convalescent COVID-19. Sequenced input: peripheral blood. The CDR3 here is CASTMGGNNEQFF. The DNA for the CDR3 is TGTGCCAGCACCATGGGGGGAAACAATGAGCAGTTCTTC.